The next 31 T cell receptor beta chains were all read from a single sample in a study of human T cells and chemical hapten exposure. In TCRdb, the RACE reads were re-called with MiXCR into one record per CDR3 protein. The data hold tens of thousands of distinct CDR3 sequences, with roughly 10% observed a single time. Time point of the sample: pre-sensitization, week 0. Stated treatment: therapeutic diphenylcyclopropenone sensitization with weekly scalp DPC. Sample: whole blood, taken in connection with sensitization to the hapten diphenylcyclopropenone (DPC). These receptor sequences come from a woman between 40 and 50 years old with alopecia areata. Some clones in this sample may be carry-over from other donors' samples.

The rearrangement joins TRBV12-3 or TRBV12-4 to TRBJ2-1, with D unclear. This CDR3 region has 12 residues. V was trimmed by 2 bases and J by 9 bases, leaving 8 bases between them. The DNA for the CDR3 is TGTGCCAGCAGTTTAACAACCGGTGAGCAGTTCTTC. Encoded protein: CASSLTTGEQFF.

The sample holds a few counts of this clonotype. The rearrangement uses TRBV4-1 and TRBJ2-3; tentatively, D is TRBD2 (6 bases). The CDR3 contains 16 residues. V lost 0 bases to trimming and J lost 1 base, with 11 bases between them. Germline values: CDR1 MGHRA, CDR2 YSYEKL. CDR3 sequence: CASSQEGTRRTDTQYF. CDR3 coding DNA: TGCGCCAGCAGCCAAGAGGGGACTCGGCGCACAGATACGCAGTATTTT.

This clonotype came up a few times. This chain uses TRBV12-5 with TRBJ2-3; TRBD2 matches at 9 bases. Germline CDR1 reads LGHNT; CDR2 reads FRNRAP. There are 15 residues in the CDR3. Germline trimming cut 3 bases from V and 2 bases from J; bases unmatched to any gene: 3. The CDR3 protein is CASGLAGGITDTQYF. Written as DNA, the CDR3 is TGTGCTAGTGGTTTAGCGGGAGGCATCACAGATACGCAGTATTTT.

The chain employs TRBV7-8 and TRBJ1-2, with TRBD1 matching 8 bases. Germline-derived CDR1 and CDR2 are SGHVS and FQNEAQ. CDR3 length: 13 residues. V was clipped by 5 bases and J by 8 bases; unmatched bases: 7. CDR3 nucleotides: TGTGCCAGCAGCCCCGACAGGGGTTTAGGCTACACCTTC. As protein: CASSPDRGLGYTF.

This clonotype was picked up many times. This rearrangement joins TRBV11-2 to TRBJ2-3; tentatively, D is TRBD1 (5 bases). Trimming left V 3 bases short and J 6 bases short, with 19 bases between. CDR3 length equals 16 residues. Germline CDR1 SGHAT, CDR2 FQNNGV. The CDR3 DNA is TGTGCCAGCAGCTTGGTCCCCGGACCCGCAGGGGATACGCAGTATTTT. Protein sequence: CASSLVPGPAGDTQYF. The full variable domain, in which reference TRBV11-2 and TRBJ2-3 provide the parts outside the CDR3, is EAGVAQSPRYKIIEKRQSVAFWCNPISGHATLYWYQQILGQGPKLLIQFQNNGVVDDSQLPKDRFSAERLKGVDSTLKIQPAKLEDSAVYLCASSLVPGPAGDTQYFGPGTRLTVL.

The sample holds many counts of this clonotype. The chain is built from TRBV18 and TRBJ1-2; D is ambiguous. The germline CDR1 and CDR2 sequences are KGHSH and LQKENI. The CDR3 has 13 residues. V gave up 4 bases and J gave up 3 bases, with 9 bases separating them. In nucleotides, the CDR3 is TGTGCCAGCTCACTCGACAAATACTATGGCTACACCTTC. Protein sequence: CASSLDKYYGYTF.

Here the CDR3 reads CASSPNPGLAGGIFYNEQFF. CDR3 bases: TGTGCCAGCAGCCCTAATCCGGGACTAGCGGGGGGGATCTTCTACAATGAGCAGTTCTTC. This sequence joins TRBV7-3 and TRBJ2-1; 16 nucleotides match TRBD2. The CDR3 has 20 residues. V dropped 5 bases and J dropped 3; count of bases not matched to a gene: 13. From germline, CDR1 is SGHTA and CDR2 FQGTGA.

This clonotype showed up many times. The CDR3 region has the DNA TGTGCCAGCAGCCAGGATGGGGTACCCACTGAAGCTTTCTTT. Amino acids: CASSQDGVPTEAFF. The chain has TRBV7-3 and TRBJ1-1; D uncertain. V lost 5 bases and J lost 4, with 14 bases in between. The germline CDR1 and CDR2 sequences are SGHTA and FQGTGA. The CDR3 consists of 14 residues.

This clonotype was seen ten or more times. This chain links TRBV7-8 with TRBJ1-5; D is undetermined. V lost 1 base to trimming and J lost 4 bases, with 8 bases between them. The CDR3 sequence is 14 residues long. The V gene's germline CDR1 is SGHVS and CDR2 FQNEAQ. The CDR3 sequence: CASSLELGNQPQHF. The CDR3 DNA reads TGTGCCAGCAGCTTAGAGCTGGGGAATCAGCCCCAGCATTTT.

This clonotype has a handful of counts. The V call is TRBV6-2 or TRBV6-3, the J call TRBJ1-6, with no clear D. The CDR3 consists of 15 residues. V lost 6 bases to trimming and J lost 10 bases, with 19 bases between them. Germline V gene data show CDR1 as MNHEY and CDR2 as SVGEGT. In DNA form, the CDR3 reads TGTGCCAGCAGACGGGAACAAGCGCTTCCCTCACCCCTCCACTTT. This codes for CASRREQALPSPLHF.

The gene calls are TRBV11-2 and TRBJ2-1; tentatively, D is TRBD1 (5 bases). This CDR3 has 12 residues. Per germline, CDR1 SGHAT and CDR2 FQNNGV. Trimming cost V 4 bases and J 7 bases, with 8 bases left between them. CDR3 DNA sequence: TGTGCCAGCAGCTCCCAGGGAAATGAGCAGTTCTTC. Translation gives CASSSQGNEQFF.

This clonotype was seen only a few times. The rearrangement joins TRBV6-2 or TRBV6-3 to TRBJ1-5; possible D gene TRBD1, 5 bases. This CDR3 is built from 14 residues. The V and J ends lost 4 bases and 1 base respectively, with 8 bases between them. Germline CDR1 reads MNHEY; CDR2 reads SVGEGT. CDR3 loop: CASSWSGSNQPQHF. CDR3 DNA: TGTGCCAGCAGTTGGTCAGGGAGCAATCAGCCCCAGCATTTT.

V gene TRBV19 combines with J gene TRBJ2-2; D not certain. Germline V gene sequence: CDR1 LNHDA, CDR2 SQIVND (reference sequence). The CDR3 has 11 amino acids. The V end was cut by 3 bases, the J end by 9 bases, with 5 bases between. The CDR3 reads CASSIPWELFF. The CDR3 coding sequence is TGTGCCAGTAGTATTCCCTGGGAGCTGTTTTTT.

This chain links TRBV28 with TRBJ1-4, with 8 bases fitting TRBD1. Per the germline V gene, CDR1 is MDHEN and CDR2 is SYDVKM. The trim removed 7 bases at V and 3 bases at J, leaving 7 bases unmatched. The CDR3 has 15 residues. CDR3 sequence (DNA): TGTGCCAGCACGACAGGGGTGTTGGCTAATGAAAAACTGTTTTTT. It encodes CASTTGVLANEKLFF.

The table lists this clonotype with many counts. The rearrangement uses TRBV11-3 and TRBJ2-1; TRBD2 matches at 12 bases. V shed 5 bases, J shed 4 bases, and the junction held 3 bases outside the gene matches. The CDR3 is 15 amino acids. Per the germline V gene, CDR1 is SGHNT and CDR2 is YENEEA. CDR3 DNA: TGTGCCAGCAGCATAGGGACTAGCGGGTACAATGAGCAGTTCTTC. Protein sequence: CASSIGTSGYNEQFF.

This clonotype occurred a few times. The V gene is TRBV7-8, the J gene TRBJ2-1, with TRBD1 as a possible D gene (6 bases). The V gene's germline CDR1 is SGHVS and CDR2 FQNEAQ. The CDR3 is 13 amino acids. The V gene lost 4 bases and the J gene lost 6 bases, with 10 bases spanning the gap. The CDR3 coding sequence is TGTGCCAGCAGCTCCGGACAGAGCAATGAGCAGTTCTTC. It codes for CASSSGQSNEQFF.

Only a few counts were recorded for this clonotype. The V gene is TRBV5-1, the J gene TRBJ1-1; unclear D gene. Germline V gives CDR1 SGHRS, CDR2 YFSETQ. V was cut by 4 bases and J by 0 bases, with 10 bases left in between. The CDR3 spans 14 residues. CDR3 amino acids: CASSPRTMNTEAFF. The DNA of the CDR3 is TGCGCCAGCAGCCCACGGACGATGAACACTGAAGCTTTCTTT.

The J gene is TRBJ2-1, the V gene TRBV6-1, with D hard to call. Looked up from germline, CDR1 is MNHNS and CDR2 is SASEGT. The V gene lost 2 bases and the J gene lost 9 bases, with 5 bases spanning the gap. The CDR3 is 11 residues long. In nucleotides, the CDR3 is TGTGCCAGCAGTGAATGGGGTGAGCAGTTCTTC. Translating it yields CASSEWGEQFF.

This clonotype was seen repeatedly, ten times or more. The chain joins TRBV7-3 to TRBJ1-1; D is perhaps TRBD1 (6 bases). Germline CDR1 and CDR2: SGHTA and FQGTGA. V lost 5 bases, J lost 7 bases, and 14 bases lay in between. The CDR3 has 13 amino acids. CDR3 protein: CASSRPGGGEAFF. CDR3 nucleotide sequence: TGTGCCAGCAGCAGACCTGGGGGCGGTGAAGCTTTCTTT.

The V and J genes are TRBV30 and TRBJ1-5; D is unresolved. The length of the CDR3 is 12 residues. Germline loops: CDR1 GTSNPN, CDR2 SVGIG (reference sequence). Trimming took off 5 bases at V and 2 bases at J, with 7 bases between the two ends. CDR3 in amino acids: CAWGAGNQPQHF. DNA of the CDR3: TGTGCCTGGGGAGCAGGCAATCAGCCCCAGCATTTT.

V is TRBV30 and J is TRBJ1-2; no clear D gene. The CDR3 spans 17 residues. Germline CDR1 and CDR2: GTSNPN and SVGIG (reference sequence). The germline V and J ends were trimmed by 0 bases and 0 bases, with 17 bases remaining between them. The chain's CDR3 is CAWSVIRGFRPNYGYTF. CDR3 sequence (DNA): TGTGCCTGGAGTGTTATACGGGGATTTCGCCCTAACTATGGCTACACCTTC.

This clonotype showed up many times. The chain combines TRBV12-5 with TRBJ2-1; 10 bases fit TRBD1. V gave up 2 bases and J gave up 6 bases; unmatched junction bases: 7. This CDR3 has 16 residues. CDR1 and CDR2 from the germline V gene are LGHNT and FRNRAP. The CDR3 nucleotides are TGTGCTAGTGGTTTGTTCTCGGGACAGGGGTGCAATGAGCAGTTCTTC. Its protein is CASGLFSGQGCNEQFF.

CDR3 amino acids: CASSLYVRGVGNQPQHF. DNA of the CDR3: TGTGCCAGCAGCCTATACGTGAGGGGAGTAGGCAATCAGCCCCAGCATTTT. The rearrangement links TRBV7-2 to TRBJ1-5, with D possibly matching TRBD1 (5 bases). Germline V CDR1 and CDR2: SGHTA, FQGNSA. Trimming shortened V by 5 bases and J by 2 bases, and 19 bases separated the two germline ends. The CDR3 contains 17 residues. Looking up the rest from reference TRBV7-2 and TRBJ1-5 gives the full variable domain: GAGVSQSPSNKVTEKGKDVELRCDPISGHTALYWYRQSLGQGLEFLIYFQGNSAPDKSGLPSDRFSAERTGGSVSTLTIQRTQQEDSAVYLCASSLYVRGVGNQPQHFGDGTRLSIL.

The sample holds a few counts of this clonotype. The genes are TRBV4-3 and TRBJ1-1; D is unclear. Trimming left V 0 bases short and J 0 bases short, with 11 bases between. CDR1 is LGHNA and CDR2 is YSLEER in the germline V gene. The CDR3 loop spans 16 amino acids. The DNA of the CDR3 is TGCGCCAGCAGCCAAGATCATCCAGGTCTGAACACTGAAGCTTTCTTT. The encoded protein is CASSQDHPGLNTEAFF.

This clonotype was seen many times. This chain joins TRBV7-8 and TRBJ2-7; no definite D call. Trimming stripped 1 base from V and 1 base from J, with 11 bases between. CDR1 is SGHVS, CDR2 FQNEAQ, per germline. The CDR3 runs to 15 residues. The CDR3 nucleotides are TGTGCCAGCAGCTTAGGCCGTGACATTTCCTACGAGCAGTACTTC. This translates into CASSLGRDISYEQYF.

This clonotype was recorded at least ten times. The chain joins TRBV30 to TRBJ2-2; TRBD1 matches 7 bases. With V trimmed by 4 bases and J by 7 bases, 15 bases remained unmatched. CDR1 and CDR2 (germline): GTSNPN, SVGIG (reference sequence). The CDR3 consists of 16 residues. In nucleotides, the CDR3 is TGTGCCTGGAAACCAAACAGAAGGGGGCTAGTCGGGGAGCTGTTTTTT. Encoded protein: CAWKPNRRGLVGELFF.

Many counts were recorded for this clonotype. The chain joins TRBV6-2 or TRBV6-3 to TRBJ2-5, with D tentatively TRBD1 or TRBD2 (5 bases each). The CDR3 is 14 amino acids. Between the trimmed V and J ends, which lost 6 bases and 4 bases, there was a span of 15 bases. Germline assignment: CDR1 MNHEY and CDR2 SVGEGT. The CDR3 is CASRGLGELETQYF. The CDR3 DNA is TGTGCCAGCAGGGGGCTGGGGGAGTTAGAGACCCAGTACTTC.

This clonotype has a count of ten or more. The CDR3, as DNA: TGTGCCAGCTCGGGTCTAGCGGGACGGGGGGAGCAGTACTTC. It translates to CASSGLAGRGEQYF. The rearrangement links TRBV6-6 to TRBJ2-7, with 9 nucleotides matching TRBD2. The CDR3 runs 14 residues. Germline trimming cut 8 bases from V and 7 bases from J; bases unmatched to any gene: 12. Germline V gene lookup returns CDR1 MNHNY and CDR2 SVGAGI (reference sequence).

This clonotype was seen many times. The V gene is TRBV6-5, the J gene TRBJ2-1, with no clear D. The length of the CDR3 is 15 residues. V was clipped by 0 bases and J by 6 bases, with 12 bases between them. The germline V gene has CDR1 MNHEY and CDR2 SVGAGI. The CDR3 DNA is TGTGCCAGCAGTTACTCATTTGGCCGATTCAATGAGCAGTTCTTC. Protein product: CASSYSFGRFNEQFF.

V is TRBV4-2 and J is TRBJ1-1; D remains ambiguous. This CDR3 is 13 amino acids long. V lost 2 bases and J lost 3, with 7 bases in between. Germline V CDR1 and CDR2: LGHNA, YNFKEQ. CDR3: CASSQNLDTEAFF. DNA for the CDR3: TGTGCCAGCAGCCAAAATCTAGACACTGAAGCTTTCTTT.

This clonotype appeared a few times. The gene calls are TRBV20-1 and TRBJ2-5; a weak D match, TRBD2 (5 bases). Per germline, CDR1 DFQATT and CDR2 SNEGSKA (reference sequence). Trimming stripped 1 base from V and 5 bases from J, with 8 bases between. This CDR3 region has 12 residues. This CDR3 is CSARGLAETQYF. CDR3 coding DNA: TGCAGTGCTAGAGGCCTAGCTGAGACCCAGTACTTC.